The next 31 T cell receptor beta chains were all read from a single sample in a study of shared clonotypes between healthy human individuals. Positively selected for CCR7, the CD45RO-negative cells used as naive CD8 cells excluded terminally differentiated effector memory CD45RA+ cells. Using immunoSEQ multiplex PCR, the repertoire was profiled, and TCRdb retains in-frame clones only, with some absent. The profile shows under 2,000,000 clones, about 94% of them singletons. The sequencing sample was made of naive CD8+ T cells sorted from blood. The source is a man aged 18 to 35 in good health.

The V gene is TRBV19, the J gene TRBJ2-7, with 7 bases identical to TRBD2. There are 13 residues in the CDR3. Trimming removed 5 bases from V and 3 bases from J; junction bases left unmatched: 4. Germline loops: CDR1 LNHDA, CDR2 SQIVND (reference sequence). The CDR3 reads CASSWGGNYEQYF. In nucleotides, the CDR3 is TGTGCCAGTAGTTGGGGAGGGAACTACGAGCAGTACTTC.

The chain employs TRBV30 and TRBJ1-1; maybe TRBD1 (6 bases). With 0 bases removed from V and 0 bases from J, the gap between germline ends came to 14 bases. The V gene's germline CDR1 is GTSNPN and CDR2 SVGIG (reference sequence). The CDR3 contains 16 residues. The CDR3 sequence: CAWSVRMGTMNTEAFF. The CDR3, as DNA: TGTGCCTGGAGTGTACGGATGGGGACAATGAACACTGAAGCTTTCTTT.

The chain employs TRBV10-2 and TRBJ2-1, with 7 bases identical to TRBD1. The CDR3 has 15 residues. The V gene end was trimmed by 2 bases and the J gene end by 8 bases; junction bases not matched to a gene: 9. Per germline, CDR1 WSHSY and CDR2 SAAADI. CDR3 sequence: CASSEADRVGDEQFF. The CDR3 coding sequence is TGCGCCAGCAGTGAGGCCGACAGGGTGGGCGATGAGCAGTTCTTC.

V and J are TRBV4-3 and TRBJ2-7; no clear D. V dropped 0 bases and J dropped 3 bases, with 12 bases sitting between them. Germline V gene sequence: CDR1 LGHNA, CDR2 YSLEER. The CDR3 sequence is 15 residues long. The CDR3 protein is CASSQDLGSRYEQYF. The CDR3 region has the DNA TGCGCCAGCAGCCAAGATCTGGGTAGTCGCTACGAGCAGTACTTC.

A remark on this clone: This CDR3 is also generated by other DNA sequences in the sample. V and J are TRBV9 and TRBJ2-2; D possibly corresponds to TRBD1 (5 bases). Trimming left V 0 bases short and J 5 bases short, with 8 bases between. Germline V gene data show CDR1 as SGDLS and CDR2 as YYNGEE. This CDR3 is 14 amino acids long. For the CDR3, the DNA is TGTGCCAGCAGCGTAGTTCAGGGTACCGGGGAGCTGTTTTTT. Protein: CASSVVQGTGELFF.

The CDR3 protein is CASSSGVNYEQYF. DNA for the CDR3: TGTGCCAGCAGCTCCGGGGTCAACTACGAGCAGTACTTC. The chain recombines TRBV5-6 with TRBJ2-7, with TRBD2 as a possible D gene (5 bases). The germline V gene has CDR1 SGHDT and CDR2 YYEEEE. CDR3 size: 13 residues. V dropped 3 bases and J dropped 3 bases, with 10 bases sitting between them.

This chain connects TRBV4-3 to TRBJ2-1; 10 positions match TRBD2. Germline V CDR1 and CDR2: LGHNA, YSLEER. The CDR3 runs 20 residues. With 0 bases clipped from V and 8 bases from J, the junction kept 19 bases outside the gene matches. The DNA for the CDR3 is TGCGCCAGCAGCCAAGAACTGGACAGCTCAAGCGGGAGGGAATGGGATGAGCAGTTCTTC. Its translation: CASSQELDSSSGREWDEQFF.

This chain connects TRBV9 to TRBJ2-3, with 7 bases matching TRBD2. Germline V CDR1 and CDR2: SGDLS, YYNGEE. V lost 3 bases and J lost 2; bases outside the gene matches: 3. This CDR3 is 14 amino acids long. CDR3 in DNA: TGTGCCAGCAGCGCAGCGGGGTCCACAGATACGCAGTATTTT. As protein: CASSAAGSTDTQYF.

For this clone: Sequence at one end of the junction differs from germline and may be a read error. The chain joins TRBV19 to TRBJ2-5, with TRBD2 matching 7 bases. The CDR3 is made up of 13 amino acids. In germline, CDR1 is LNHDA, CDR2 SQIVND (reference sequence). The CDR3 protein is CASSGGLVERLHF. As DNA, the CDR3 is TGTGCCAGTAGTGGTGGACTAGTCGAGCGTCTGCACTTC.

The chain uses TRBV5-1 and TRBJ1-6, with TRBD1 matching 7 bases. The CDR3 contains 12 residues. CDR1 is SGHRS, CDR2 YFSETQ, per germline. The V gene end was trimmed by 5 bases and the J gene end by 7 bases; junction bases not matched to a gene: 0. In DNA form, the CDR3 reads TGCGCCAGCAGGACAGGGAATTCACCCCTCCACTTT. It codes for CASRTGNSPLHF. Complete variable domain (other parts from reference TRBV5-1 and TRBJ1-6): KAGVTQTPRYLIKTRGQQVTLSCSPISGHRSVSWYQQTPGQGLQFLFEYFSETQRNKGNFPGRFSGRQFSNSRSEMNVSTLELGDSALYLCASRTGNSPLHFGNGTRLTVT.

On this clone: Other nucleotide sequences in the sample specify the same CDR3. The chain uses TRBV9 and TRBJ2-7; TRBD2 matches at 9 bases. Germline trimming cut 0 bases from V and 5 bases from J; bases unmatched to any gene: 6. The CDR3 covers 15 residues. The V gene's germline CDR1 is SGDLS and CDR2 YYNGEE. The CDR3 region is CASSVGSGLAHEQYF. The CDR3 nucleotides read TGTGCCAGCAGCGTAGGCTCGGGACTAGCCCACGAGCAGTACTTC.

The chain uses TRBV4-1 and TRBJ1-1; TRBD1 is a possible D gene (5 bases). Germline CDR1 MGHRA, CDR2 YSYEKL. V lost 1 base to trimming and J lost 5 bases, with 11 bases between them. The CDR3 runs to 14 residues. CDR3 coding DNA: TGCGCCAGCAGCCAAGGGCCGGGGGTAACTGAAGCTTTCTTT. It translates to CASSQGPGVTEAFF.

This chain links TRBV30 with TRBJ2-7, with unresolved D. Germline CDR1 GTSNPN, CDR2 SVGIG (reference sequence). The CDR3 has 11 residues. V lost 5 bases and J lost 5, with 10 bases in between. The CDR3 DNA reads TGTGCCTGGGCTACTATCCACGAGCAGTACTTC. This sequence encodes CAWATIHEQYF.

The chain carries TRBV13 and TRBJ2-7, with D tentatively TRBD1 (5 bases). Trimming shortened V by 2 bases and J by 5 bases, and 16 bases separated the two germline ends. Germline CDR1 and CDR2: PRHDT and FYEKMQ (reference sequence). There are 15 residues in the CDR3. The CDR3 reads CASSLPRAGQDEQYF. CDR3 DNA sequence: TGTGCCAGCAGCTTACCCCGGGCAGGGCAGGACGAGCAGTACTTC.

The rearrangement links TRBV7-9 to TRBJ2-3, with 7 bases fitting TRBD1. J was trimmed by 4 bases and V by 4 bases; bases with no gene match: 11. The CDR3 is 16 residues long. CDR1 SEHNR and CDR2 FQNEAQ come from the germline V gene (reference sequence). CDR3 bases: TGTGCCAGCAGCTCCGACCGAGGGGGCGATGCAGATACGCAGTATTTT. Translated, it gives CASSSDRGGDADTQYF.

The rearrangement joins TRBV14 to TRBJ2-5; 7 nucleotides match TRBD2. Germline V CDR1 and CDR2: SGHDN, FVKESK. The CDR3 loop spans 14 amino acids. V lost 2 bases and J lost 2; bases outside the gene matches: 2. The CDR3 sequence is CASSQSGGQETQYF. DNA for the CDR3: TGTGCCAGCAGCCAATCGGGGGGACAAGAGACCCAGTACTTC.

This chain uses TRBV10-2 with TRBJ2-1; TRBD2 aligns across 10 bases. V dropped 0 bases and J dropped 4; count of bases not matched to a gene: 3. This CDR3 region has 16 residues. CDR1 is WSHSY, CDR2 SAAADI, per germline. CDR3: CASSESAGGIYNEQFF. The CDR3 DNA reads as TGCGCCAGCAGTGAGTCAGCGGGGGGGATATACAATGAGCAGTTCTTC.

The CDR3 is CASSYLGEVNEKLFF. CDR3 DNA sequence: TGTGCCAGCAGTTACTTAGGGGAAGTTAATGAAAAACTGTTTTTT. This chain joins TRBV6-6 and TRBJ1-4; weak D call: TRBD1 (5 bases). From germline, CDR1 is MNHNY and CDR2 SVGAGI (reference sequence). The germline V and J ends were trimmed by 1 base and 4 bases, with 10 bases remaining between them. CDR3 length: 15 residues.

The CDR3 DNA reads as TGTGCCAGCAGTGCCCTTGCGGGATCAGAGACCCAGTACTTC. It encodes CASSALAGSETQYF. This chain connects TRBV2 to TRBJ2-5; tentative D call: TRBD2 (6 bases). There are 14 residues in the CDR3. The germline V and J ends were trimmed by 4 bases and 4 bases, with 13 bases remaining between them. The V gene's germline CDR1 is SNHLY and CDR2 FYNNEI.

The chain carries TRBV9 and TRBJ2-7, with D possibly being TRBD1 (6 bases). The CDR3 loop spans 13 amino acids. Germline CDR1 SGDLS, CDR2 YYNGEE. V gave up 1 base and J gave up 9 bases, with 14 bases separating them. The CDR3 DNA follows: TGTGCCAGCAGCGTAACTTCAGGGGCTGGGCAGTACTTC. Its translation: CASSVTSGAGQYF. Combining the CDR3 with reference TRBV9 and TRBJ2-7 gives the whole variable domain DSGVTQTPKHLITATGQRVTLRCSPRSGDLSVYWYQQSLDQGLQFLIQYYNGEERAKGNILERFSAQQFPDLHSELNLSSLELGDSALYFCASSVTSGAGQYFGPGTRLTVT.

As concerns this clone: Other DNA sequences in the sample encode the same CDR3. The CDR3, as DNA: TGTGCCAGCAGCTTAGGGGGTCACGAGCAGTACTTC. Its protein is CASSLGGHEQYF. The gene calls are TRBV7-9 and TRBJ2-7; D ambiguous. The V end was cut by 1 base, the J end by 5 bases, with 6 bases between. Germline CDR1 is SEHNR and CDR2 is FQNEAQ (reference sequence). The CDR3 is 12 residues long.

The CDR3 DNA sequence: TGTGCCAGCAGTGTGGGCGTCACCGGGGAGCTGTTTTTT. Translation gives CASSVGVTGELFF. The gene calls are TRBV25-1 and TRBJ2-2; no definite D call. Germline V gives CDR1 MGHDK, CDR2 SYGVNS. The CDR3 is 13 amino acids. V lost 4 bases, J lost 4 bases, and 7 bases lay in between.

This chain links TRBV30 with TRBJ1-2, with D uncertain. V lost 0 bases and J lost 2, with 13 bases in between. The germline V gene encodes CDR1 GTSNPN and CDR2 SVGIG (reference sequence). CDR3 length: 15 residues. The CDR3 is CAWSVSGESNYGYTF. The CDR3 region has the DNA TGTGCCTGGAGTGTGAGCGGGGAATCGAACTATGGCTACACCTTC.

This rearrangement joins TRBV7-6 to TRBJ2-7; the D is unclear. The germline gives CDR1 SGHVS, CDR2 FNYEAQ. The germline V and J ends were trimmed by 1 base and 5 bases, with 12 bases remaining between them. This CDR3 is 14 amino acids long. CDR3 sequence reads: CASSLDEGYHEQYF. The CDR3 DNA reads as TGTGCCAGCAGCTTAGATGAAGGGTATCACGAGCAGTACTTC.

The chain has TRBV7-9 and TRBJ2-2; 8 bases agree with TRBD2. The CDR3 runs 17 residues. Germline loops: CDR1 SEHNR, CDR2 FQNEAQ (reference sequence). After removal of 5 bases from V and 4 bases from J, the junction contained 12 bases not matched to a gene. This CDR3 is CASSPPQAGAATGELFF. CDR3 bases: TGTGCCAGCAGCCCTCCACAAGCGGGAGCGGCCACCGGGGAGCTGTTTTTT.

As to this clone: This sample also contains other DNA sequences that code for the same CDR3. This rearrangement joins TRBV4-1 to TRBJ1-2; D ambiguous. Germline V gives CDR1 MGHRA, CDR2 YSYEKL. The CDR3 spans 15 residues. Between the trimmed V and J ends, which lost 0 bases and 5 bases, there was a span of 13 bases. CDR3 in amino acids: CASSQDRSASYGYTF. The CDR3 DNA is TGCGCCAGCAGCCAAGATCGGTCAGCGTCATATGGCTACACCTTC.

This clone was picked up one time. The chain is built from TRBV7-2 and TRBJ2-3; D assignment may be TRBD1 or TRBD2 (5 bases each). The germline gives CDR1 SGHTA, CDR2 FQGNSA. CDR3 size: 15 residues. Trimming took 1 base from V and 6 from J, leaving 14 bases between them. The CDR3 DNA is TGTGCCAGCAGCTTAGTCCCTTACGAGGGGGATACGCAGTATTTT. This sequence encodes CASSLVPYEGDTQYF.

This clone was found a few times. The rearrangement links TRBV2 to TRBJ1-2; D is perhaps TRBD1 (5 bases). Germline CDR1 reads SNHLY; CDR2 reads FYNNEI. CDR3 size: 11 residues. V lost 10 bases and J 6 bases, leaving 12 bases between the germline ends. CDR3 protein: CATGTRDGYTF. In DNA form, the CDR3 reads TGTGCCACAGGGACGAGGGATGGCTACACCTTC.

The chain carries TRBV5-8 and TRBJ1-5; D gene uncertain. CDR1 is SGHTS, CDR2 YDEGEE, per germline. The CDR3 sequence is 15 residues long. V lost 0 bases and J lost 1, with 8 bases in between. The CDR3 loop is CASSLGHLSNQPQHF. CDR3 nucleotides: TGTGCCAGCAGCTTGGGACACCTAAGCAATCAGCCCCAGCATTTT.

The chain is built from TRBV29-1 and TRBJ2-7; tentative D call: TRBD2 (5 bases). The germline V gene has CDR1 SQVTM and CDR2 ANQGSEA. The CDR3 extends over 12 amino acids. Deletions cut 6 bases from V and 5 bases from J, with 14 bases between. The CDR3 here is CSVEGLKNEQYF. In DNA, the CDR3 is TGCAGCGTCGAGGGCCTTAAAAACGAGCAGTACTTC.

In the case of this clone: The sample carries other DNA sequences with the same CDR3. J is TRBJ2-2 and V is TRBV10-3; D is uncertain. V lost 0 bases to trimming and J lost 5 bases, with 4 bases between them. Germline lookup yields CDR1 ENHRY and CDR2 SYGVKD. CDR3 length: 13 residues. The CDR3 protein is CAISESGTGELFF. The DNA of the CDR3 is TGTGCCATCAGTGAGTCAGGGACCGGGGAGCTGTTTTTT.